This is a list of T cell receptor beta chains from one sample in a study of T cell responses to AZD1222 COVID-19 vaccine. Profiling relied on immunoSEQ multiplex PCR, and the TCRdb table lists in-frame clones only, not all of them. The repertoire holds 130,000 to 150,000 clones, with roughly nine tenths as singletons. Sample: peripheral blood, taken on day 0 of AZD1222 vaccination. The receptor source for this set is an adult in good health. Each CDR3 is given with its conserved first and last residue. The D gene is left open where the match is weak. A row's size may be missing; if present it is once, few, many or a size class.

abundance	j_gene	d_gene	v_gene	CDR3nt	CDR3aa
-	TRBJ1-2	-	TRBV3-1/TRBV3-2	TGTGCCAGCAGCCGGGACGGAGCTAACTATGGCTACACCTTC	CASSRDGANYGYTF
-	TRBJ2-3	-	TRBV15	TGTGCCACCAGCTTGCAAGGGAGGAATACGCAGTATTTT	CATSLQGRNTQYF
-	TRBJ1-1	TRBD1	TRBV29-1	TGCAGCGCCGCCCAGGGGGCGCGAACTGAAGCTTTCTTT	CSAAQGARTEAFF
once	TRBJ2-7	-	TRBV3-1/TRBV3-2	TGTGCCAGCAGCCAAGGGACCCTCGGGGGGCAGTACTTC	CASSQGTLGGQYF
-	TRBJ2-7	-	TRBV13	TGTGCCAGCAGCTTCCGCGGGCCGACATGGGGGGGGCTTGGCGAGCAGTACTTC	CASSFRGPTWGGLGEQYF
-	TRBJ1-4	TRBD1	TRBV5-6	TGTGCCAGCAGCTCCCTCAGGGGGGAAAGCGAAAAACTGTTTTTT	CASSSLRGESEKLFF
-	TRBJ1-3	-	TRBV11-1	TGTGCCAGCAGCTTAGAGACTCACAACTCTGGAAACACCATATATTTT	CASSLETHNSGNTIYF
once	TRBJ1-3	TRBD1	TRBV11-2	TGTGCCAGCAGCCCCGGGACAGGGTTTAGCACCATATATTTT	CASSPGTGFSTIYF
-	TRBJ2-7	TRBD2	TRBV6-5	TGTGCCAGCAGTTACTTATCTAGCGGATCCTACGAGCAGTACTTC	CASSYLSSGSYEQYF
-	TRBJ1-1	TRBD1	TRBV5-1	TGCGCCAGCAGCGGTACAGGGGCCGCTGAAGCTTTCTTT	CASSGTGAAEAFF
once	TRBJ2-5	TRBD2	TRBV4-1	TGCGCCAGCAGCCAAGCGCCTCTACTAGCGGTCCAAGAGACCCAGTACTTC	CASSQAPLLAVQETQYF
-	TRBJ2-1	-	TRBV30	TGTGCCTGGAGTCCCGGGCCGAACAATGAGCAGTTCTTC	CAWSPGPNNEQFF
-	TRBJ1-5	-	TRBV7-9	TGTGCCAGCAGCCCTCAGGGCAATCAGCCCCAGCATTTT	CASSPQGNQPQHF
-	TRBJ2-3	-	TRBV28	TGTGCCAGCAGTTTAACACCGTTCACTAGCACAGATACGCAGTATTTT	CASSLTPFTSTDTQYF
-	TRBJ2-2	-	TRBV10-1	TGCGCCAGCAGTGGTCGGGGAAAGGTCGGGGAGCTGTTTTTT	CASSGRGKVGELFF
-	TRBJ1-5	-	TRBV20-1	TGCAGTGCTAGTAAGGCAGGGATTTATAATCAGCCCCAGCATTTT	CSASKAGIYNQPQHF
-	TRBJ2-2	-	TRBV13	TGTGCCAGCAGCTTCACCGGGGAGCTGTTTTTT	CASSFTGELFF
-	TRBJ2-3	-	TRBV4-1	TGCGCCAGCAGCCGAGTCGGCCTGGCGGCGACCAACACAGATACGCAGTATTTT	CASSRVGLAATNTDTQYF
-	TRBJ2-2	-	TRBV28	TGTGCCAGCAGTTACCGGGAGATCGGGGAGCTGTTTTTT	CASSYREIGELFF
-	TRBJ2-3	-	TRBV29-1	TGCAGCTTCCAGGGGAATAACCTTGATACGCAGTATTTT	CSFQGNNLDTQYF
-	TRBJ2-7	TRBD2	TRBV27	TGTGCCAGCAGTTTATCGCCCACGGGGGGGCCTTACGAGCAGTACTTC	CASSLSPTGGPYEQYF
-	TRBJ1-6	-	TRBV11-2	TGTGCCAGCAGCTTCGCCTATAATTCACCCCTCCACTTT	CASSFAYNSPLHF
-	TRBJ2-2	TRBD2	TRBV14	TGTGCCAACAGCCAAGATCTTACAGCGGGGGTCGGCACCGGGGAGCTGTTTTTT	CANSQDLTAGVGTGELFF
-	TRBJ1-6	-	TRBV2	TGTGCCAGCAGTGACGAGGGCAGGGATTCACCCCTCCACTTT	CASSDEGRDSPLHF
-	TRBJ1-2	-	TRBV28	TGTGCCAGCAGTTTCCCCTGGAGTGGAATGCTCAATGGCTACACCTTC	CASSFPWSGMLNGYTF
-	TRBJ1-1	-	TRBV5-6	TGTGCCAGCAGCTTGGTCGCGGGCCAGGGAGGTACTGAAGCTTTCTTT	CASSLVAGQGGTEAFF
-	TRBJ1-5	TRBD1	TRBV7-9	TGTGCCAGCAGCTCTGAGACAGGGAGGGATCAGCCCCAGCATTTT	CASSSETGRDQPQHF
-	TRBJ2-3	TRBD1	TRBV6-5	TGTGCCGTAAGACAGGGAAAAGATACGCAGTATTTT	CAVRQGKDTQYF
-	TRBJ1-5	-	TRBV4-1	TGCGCCAGCAGCCAAACGTTCTATAGCAATCAGCCCCAGCATTTT	CASSQTFYSNQPQHF
-	TRBJ1-2	-	TRBV30	TGTGCCTGGAGTTTTTCCACAGGCTTGGGCTACACCTTC	CAWSFSTGLGYTF
-	TRBJ2-2	TRBD2	TRBV27	TGTGCCAGCAGTTTATGGGGGGGTCTCGGGGAGCTGTTTTTT	CASSLWGGLGELFF
-	TRBJ1-2	TRBD1	TRBV12-3/TRBV12-4	TGTGCCAGCAGGAGAGCCGGGACAGGGGACTACACCTTC	CASRRAGTGDYTF
-	TRBJ2-1	TRBD2	TRBV28	TGTGCCAGCAGCCCCCGGAGTAGCGGGAGGCGTGAGCAGTTCTTC	CASSPRSSGRREQFF
-	TRBJ2-7	-	TRBV28	TGTGCCAGCAGTTTACCAATATCGGGGAGTCCCAGCGAGCAGTACTTC	CASSLPISGSPSEQYF
-	TRBJ2-1	-	TRBV4-2	TGTGCCAGCAGCCAAGTTTGGTCGGGGGTTTTCGATGAGCAGTTCTTC	CASSQVWSGVFDEQFF
-	TRBJ2-2	-	TRBV6-5	TGTGCCAGCAGCCAATTAGACAGGAACACCGGGGAGCTGTTTTTT	CASSQLDRNTGELFF
-	TRBJ1-6	TRBD1	TRBV28	TGTGCCAGCAGTCGACAGGGTGTCTATAATTCACCCCTCCACTTT	CASSRQGVYNSPLHF
-	TRBJ2-1	TRBD2	TRBV7-3	TGTGCCAGCAGCAACGGGGGGACTAGCGGGATTAATGAGCAGTTCTTC	CASSNGGTSGINEQFF
-	TRBJ2-4	-	TRBV19	TGTGCCAGTAGTAAGGACAGACTAGCCAAAAACATTCAGTACTTC	CASSKDRLAKNIQYF
-	TRBJ1-4	-	TRBV4-1	TGCGCCAGCTGGGGAGCGGCACGAGGGGAAAAACTGTTTTTT	CASWGAARGEKLFF
-	TRBJ1-3	-	TRBV4-2	TGTGCCAGCAGCCAAGTCACTGGAGGGACGGGCTTCTCTGGAAACACCATATATTTT	CASSQVTGGTGFSGNTIYF
-	TRBJ2-6	-	TRBV18	TGTGCCAGCTCACCAACCGCACGAAGGGCCCCGTCCTCTGGGGCCAACGTCCTGACTTTC	CASSPTARRAPSSGANVLTF
-	TRBJ1-2	TRBD1	TRBV4-1	TGCGCCAGCAGCCAGCAGGGGGTACGCTCTGGCTATGGCTACACCTTC	CASSQQGVRSGYGYTF
-	TRBJ2-7	-	TRBV7-9	TGTGCCAGCAGCCCCAAGGGCCCCTACGAGCAGTACTTC	CASSPKGPYEQYF
-	TRBJ1-5	-	TRBV19	TGTGCCAGTAGCGGACACCTCAATCAGCCCCAGCATTTT	CASSGHLNQPQHF
once	TRBJ2-2	-	TRBV29-1	TGCAGCGTGTTCAGGAACACCGGGGAGCTGTTTTTT	CSVFRNTGELFF
-	TRBJ1-5	-	TRBV6-2/TRBV6-3	TGTGCCAGCAGTTACGGGGTTGGCAATCAGCCCCAGCATTTT	CASSYGVGNQPQHF
few	TRBJ1-3	-	TRBV5-1	TGCGCCAGCAGCTTGGGACAGCCTGGAAACACCATATATTTT	CASSLGQPGNTIYF
once	TRBJ1-6	-	TRBV5-5	TGTGCCAGCAGCTTGTCAACGAGGAATTCACCCCTCCACTTT	CASSLSTRNSPLHF
-	TRBJ2-7	TRBD2	TRBV19	TGTGCCAGTAGGATGGGACTAGCGATGTCCTACGAGCAGTACTTC	CASRMGLAMSYEQYF
-	TRBJ2-1	TRBD2	TRBV4-1	TGCGCCAGCAGCCAAGATCGTGGTAGCGGGGGGTACAATGAGCAGTTCTTC	CASSQDRGSGGYNEQFF
-	TRBJ1-6	-	TRBV28	TGTGCCAGCAGCCTCGCCCACAGTCAACCCCTCCACTTT	CASSLAHSQPLHF
-	TRBJ1-5	-	TRBV19	TGTGCCAGTAGTAGGAGGGACAATCAGCCCCAGCATTTT	CASSRRDNQPQHF
-	TRBJ1-2	TRBD1	TRBV5-6	TGTGCCAGCAGCCCACGACAGGGTAACTATGGCTACACCTTC	CASSPRQGNYGYTF
-	TRBJ2-5	-	TRBV9	TGTGCCAGCAGCGGACAGGTGGCGCAAGAGACCCAGTACTTC	CASSGQVAQETQYF
-	TRBJ1-1	-	TRBV12-3/TRBV12-4	TGTGCCAGCAGCGCGAGTCAGACTGAAGCTTTCTTT	CASSASQTEAFF
once	TRBJ1-4	TRBD1	TRBV19	TGTGCCAGTAGTCACAGGGGTGAGGAAGAAAAACTGTTTTTT	CASSHRGEEEKLFF